What follows are 17 T cell receptor beta chains derived from one specimen sequenced in a study of shared clonotypes between healthy human individuals. Profiling relied on immunoSEQ multiplex PCR, and the TCRdb table lists in-frame clones only, not all of them. This table holds about 2 million clones, less than 95% found once. Terminally differentiated effector memory CD45RA+ cells were excluded from the naive CD8 cells, which were CD45RO-negative and positively selected for CCR7. The specimen was naive CD8+ T cells sorted from blood. These receptors were collected from a man younger than 35 in good health.

V usage is TRBV11-2 and J usage is TRBJ2-3; TRBD2 aligns across 7 bases. V lost 1 base and J lost 4; bases outside the gene matches: 5. The CDR3 is 15 amino acids. Germline lookup yields CDR1 SGHAT and CDR2 FQNNGV. The CDR3 coding sequence is TGTGCCAGCAGCTTAGGGGAGGGACGGCCAGATACGCAGTATTTT. Encoded protein: CASSLGEGRPDTQYF. Full variable domain (remainder filled in from reference TRBV11-2 and TRBJ2-3): EAGVAQSPRYKIIEKRQSVAFWCNPISGHATLYWYQQILGQGPKLLIQFQNNGVVDDSQLPKDRFSAERLKGVDSTLKIQPAKLEDSAVYLCASSLGEGRPDTQYFGPGTRLTVL.

Details on this clone: The sample has other DNA sequences that encode this CDR3 too. The rearrangement links TRBV9 to TRBJ1-2; D remains ambiguous. The CDR3 consists of 14 residues. V was cut by 0 bases and J by 0 bases, with 6 bases left in between. CDR1 SGDLS and CDR2 YYNGEE come from the germline V gene. Here the CDR3 reads CASSVGGANYGYTF. The CDR3 bases are TGTGCCAGCAGCGTAGGTGGAGCTAACTATGGCTACACCTTC.

The gene calls are TRBV6-6 and TRBJ2-7; 7 bases map to TRBD1. The J segment lost 2 bases and the V segment lost 10 bases, leaving 5 bases of the junction unmatched. Germline CDR1 MNHNY, CDR2 SVGAGI (reference sequence). The CDR3 covers 12 residues. The CDR3 sequence: CATSQGAYEQYF. The DNA of the CDR3 is TGTGCCACTTCCCAGGGGGCCTACGAGCAGTACTTC.

As regards this clone: A single base separates this from a much larger clone, so it may be a read error. The sample carries other DNA sequences with the same CDR3. The chain links TRBV5-4 to TRBJ2-7; no clear D gene. The germline V gene encodes CDR1 SGHNT and CDR2 YYREEE (reference sequence). The CDR3 totals 11 residues. Deletions cut 0 bases from V and 5 bases from J, with 3 bases between. The CDR3 sequence: CASSLGDEQYF. For the CDR3, the DNA is TGTGCCAGCAGCTTGGGGGACGAGCAGTACTTC.

This clone was picked up a small number of times. Here the CDR3 DNA reads TGCGCCAGCAGCCTCATACAGCAGGAGGAGGGCTACACCTTC. Translated, it gives CASSLIQQEEGYTF. This chain joins TRBV4-3 and TRBJ1-2; D unresolved. The V and J ends lost 4 bases and 8 bases respectively, with 17 bases between them. This CDR3 is built from 14 residues. CDR1 LGHNA and CDR2 YSLEER come from the germline V gene.

V gene TRBV2 combines with J gene TRBJ2-1; TRBD1 might be the D (5 bases). Between the trimmed V and J ends, which lost 7 bases and 4 bases, there was a span of 11 bases. The germline CDR1 and CDR2 sequences are SNHLY and FYNNEI. The CDR3 covers 13 residues. The CDR3 reads CASKGDSYNEQFF. In nucleotides, the CDR3 is TGTGCCAGCAAAGGGGATTCTTACAATGAGCAGTTCTTC. Complete variable domain (other parts from reference TRBV2 and TRBJ2-1): EPEVTQTPSHQVTQMGQEVILRCVPISNHLYFYWYRQILGQKVEFLVSFYNNEISEKSEIFDDQFSVERPDGSNFTLKIRSTKLEDSAMYFCASKGDSYNEQFFGPGTRLTVL.

The chain has TRBV11-2 and TRBJ2-1, with D uncertain. The CDR3 totals 12 residues. Germline loops: CDR1 SGHAT, CDR2 FQNNGV. The V end lost 5 bases, the J end lost 7 bases, and 9 bases lay between the germline ends. DNA for the CDR3: TGTGCCAGCAGCAGCCTAGAAAATGAGCAGTTCTTC. It encodes CASSSLENEQFF.

The chain joins TRBV7-2 to TRBJ2-1; 7 bases align to TRBD2. This CDR3 is 16 amino acids long. Germline V gene data show CDR1 as SGHTA and CDR2 as FQGNSA. With 1 base clipped from V and 3 bases from J, the junction kept 6 bases outside the gene matches. CDR3 region: CASSLEVGLYYNEQFF. In nucleotides, the CDR3 is TGTGCCAGCAGCTTAGAAGTGGGACTATACTACAATGAGCAGTTCTTC.

The chain recombines TRBV13 with TRBJ2-1; 16 nucleotides align to TRBD2. The CDR3 has 16 residues. The germline CDR1 and CDR2 sequences are PRHDT and FYEKMQ (reference sequence). J was trimmed by 8 bases and V by 4 bases; bases with no gene match: 5. CDR3 amino acids: CASSSTGTSGRDEQFF. DNA of the CDR3: TGTGCCAGCAGCTCAACCGGGACTAGCGGGAGGGATGAGCAGTTCTTC.

This rearrangement joins TRBV11-1 to TRBJ2-5; D is undetermined. CDR3 length: 12 amino acids. The germline CDR1 and CDR2 sequences are SGHAT and FQDESV (reference sequence). V lost 1 base and J lost 5, with 5 bases in between. The CDR3 DNA reads TGTGCCAGCAGCTTAGTCGAGGAGACCCAGTACTTC. Translation gives CASSLVEETQYF. Full variable domain (missing parts from reference TRBV11-1 and TRBJ2-5): EAEVAQSPRYKITEKSQAVAFWCDPISGHATLYWYRQILGQGPELLVQFQDESVVDDSQLPKDRFSAERLKGVDSTLKIQPAELGDSAMYLCASSLVEETQYFGPGTRLLVL.

Concerning this clone: The sample contains more than one DNA sequence encoding this CDR3. The rearrangement joins TRBV6-5 to TRBJ2-7; 9 nucleotides match TRBD1. Trimming at V came to 5 bases and at J to 2 bases, leaving 4 bases not matched to a gene. Germline V gene lookup returns CDR1 MNHEY and CDR2 SVGAGI. The CDR3 is 14 residues long. The CDR3 protein is CASSPGTGPYEQYF. The CDR3 region has the DNA TGTGCCAGCAGTCCCGGGACAGGGCCCTACGAGCAGTACTTC.

The chain combines TRBV13 with TRBJ1-1; no clear D gene. Germline V lookup: CDR1 PRHDT, CDR2 FYEKMQ (reference sequence). The CDR3 sequence is 14 residues long. Trimming cost V 1 base and J 4 bases, with 10 bases left between them. CDR3 DNA: TGTGCCAGCAGCTTAGAACAAAGGGTCACTGAAGCTTTCTTT. It yields the protein CASSLEQRVTEAFF.

The chain recombines TRBV5-4 with TRBJ2-1; 10 bases map to TRBD2. CDR3 length: 16 residues. The J segment lost 6 bases and the V segment lost 0 bases, leaving 6 bases of the junction unmatched. Germline V CDR1 and CDR2: SGHNT, YYREEE (reference sequence). Here the CDR3 reads CASSLAGSGGANEQFF. Here the CDR3 DNA reads TGTGCCAGCAGCTTGGCCGGGAGCGGGGGGGCCAATGAGCAGTTCTTC.

The genes are TRBV7-9 and TRBJ1-1; D ambiguous. Trimming pared 6 bases from V and 5 bases from J, leaving 7 bases between. The CDR3 contains 11 residues. Germline V gene lookup returns CDR1 SEHNR and CDR2 FQNEAQ (reference sequence). CDR3 region: CASRASTEAFF. As DNA, the CDR3 is TGTGCCAGCAGGGCATCAACTGAAGCTTTCTTT.

The chain is built from TRBV10-3 and TRBJ2-1, with D tentatively TRBD2 (7 bases). Germline CDR1 ENHRY, CDR2 SYGVKD. V lost 4 bases and J lost 10, with 17 bases in between. The CDR3 runs to 14 residues. The CDR3 region is CAISAPGAGDEQFF. CDR3 in DNA: TGTGCCATCAGTGCGCCAGGGGCGGGAGACGAGCAGTTCTTC.

The chain has TRBV6-6 and TRBJ1-5, with TRBD1 matching 7 bases. The CDR3 is 15 amino acids. Trimming cost V 5 bases and J 1 base; bases outside gene matches: 5. Germline assignment: CDR1 MNHNY and CDR2 SVGAGI (reference sequence). The CDR3: CASSDQGGSNQPQHF. CDR3 DNA sequence: TGTGCCAGCAGTGACCAGGGGGGGAGCAATCAGCCCCAGCATTTT.

The rearrangement joins TRBV6-5 to TRBJ1-5; the D gene is possibly TRBD1 (6 bases). The germline V gene has CDR1 MNHEY and CDR2 SVGAGI. The CDR3 consists of 14 residues. Trimming stripped 0 bases from V and 7 bases from J, with 10 bases between. The CDR3: CASSYSSQGQPQHF. The CDR3 coding sequence is TGTGCCAGCAGTTACTCGAGTCAGGGGCAGCCCCAGCATTTT.